The 3 T cell receptor beta chains below were found in one sample sequenced in a study of cytomegalovirus exposure and HLA in healthy donors. The PCR was carried out with 60 Vbeta primers and 13 Jbeta primers. Libraries were prepared by immunoSEQ multiplex PCR; TCRdb keeps only in-frame clonotypes and omits some of them. Among roughly 120,000 clones listed, under 85% were seen once. The sample consisted of PBMCs. The source of these receptors is a woman aged 45-60 years in good health and CMV-seropositive.

This clone was recorded a few times. This chain connects TRBV7-9 to TRBJ2-5, with TRBD2 matching over 12 bases. V shed 5 bases, J shed 5 bases, and the junction held 3 bases outside the gene matches. Germline V gene data show CDR1 as SEHNR and CDR2 as FQNEAQ (reference sequence). The CDR3 is 14 residues long. The CDR3 nucleotides are TGTGCCAGCAGCCCTAGCGGGGGGGTGGAGACCCAGTACTTC. Protein product: CASSPSGGVETQYF.

This chain links TRBV10-3 with TRBJ2-5, with 10 bases that match TRBD2. V shed 6 bases and J 5 bases; nucleotides not matched to a gene: 9. The CDR3 is 15 amino acids. Germline V lookup: CDR1 ENHRY, CDR2 SYGVKD. The CDR3 spells CAIRTSGGASETQYF. In DNA form, the CDR3 reads TGTGCCATCAGGACGAGCGGGGGGGCCTCGGAGACCCAGTACTTC.

The J gene is TRBJ1-2, the V gene TRBV6-6; possibly TRBD1 for D (5 bases). This CDR3 spans 14 amino acids. The germline CDR1 and CDR2 sequences are MNHNY and SVGAGI (reference sequence). V dropped 5 bases and J dropped 6 bases, with 16 bases sitting between them. The CDR3 DNA reads as TGTGCCAGCAGTCCCGGGGGGAGGATCGATGGCTACACCTTC. Translated: CASSPGGRIDGYTF.